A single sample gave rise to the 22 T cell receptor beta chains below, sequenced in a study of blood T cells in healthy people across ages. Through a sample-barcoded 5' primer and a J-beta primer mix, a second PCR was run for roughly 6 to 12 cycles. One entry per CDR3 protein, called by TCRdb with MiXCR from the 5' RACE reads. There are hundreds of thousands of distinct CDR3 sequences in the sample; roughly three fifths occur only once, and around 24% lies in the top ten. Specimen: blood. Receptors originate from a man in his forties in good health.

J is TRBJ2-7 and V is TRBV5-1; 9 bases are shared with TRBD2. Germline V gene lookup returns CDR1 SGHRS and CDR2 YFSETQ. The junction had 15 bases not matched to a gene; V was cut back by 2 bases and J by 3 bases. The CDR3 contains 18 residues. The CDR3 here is CASSFSFRREGISYEQYF. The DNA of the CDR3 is TGCGCCAGCAGCTTTAGTTTCCGGCGGGAGGGTATTAGCTACGAGCAGTACTTC. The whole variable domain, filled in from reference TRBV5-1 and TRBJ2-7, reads KAGVTQTPRYLIKTRGQQVTLSCSPISGHRSVSWYQQTPGQGLQFLFEYFSETQRNKGNFPGRFSGRQFSNSRSEMNVSTLELGDSALYLCASSFSFRREGISYEQYFGPGTRLTVT.

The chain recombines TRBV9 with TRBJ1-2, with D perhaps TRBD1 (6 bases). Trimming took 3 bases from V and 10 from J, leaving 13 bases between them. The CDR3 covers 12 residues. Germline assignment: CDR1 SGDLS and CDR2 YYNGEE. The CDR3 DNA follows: TGTGCCAGCAGCGAAGGGGACACCTCCTACACCTTC. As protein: CASSEGDTSYTF. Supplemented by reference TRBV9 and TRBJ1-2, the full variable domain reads DSGVTQTPKHLITATGQRVTLRCSPRSGDLSVYWYQQSLDQGLQFLIQYYNGEERAKGNILERFSAQQFPDLHSELNLSSLELGDSALYFCASSEGDTSYTFGSGTRLTVV.

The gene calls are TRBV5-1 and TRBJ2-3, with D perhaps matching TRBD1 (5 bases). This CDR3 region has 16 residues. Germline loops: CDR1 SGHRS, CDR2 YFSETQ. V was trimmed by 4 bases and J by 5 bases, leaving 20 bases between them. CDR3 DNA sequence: TGCGCCAGCAGCCCAGCCAGGGTAGGCACCGTAGATACGCAGTATTTT. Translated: CASSPARVGTVDTQYF. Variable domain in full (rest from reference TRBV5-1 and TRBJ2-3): KAGVTQTPRYLIKTRGQQVTLSCSPISGHRSVSWYQQTPGQGLQFLFEYFSETQRNKGNFPGRFSGRQFSNSRSEMNVSTLELGDSALYLCASSPARVGTVDTQYFGPGTRLTVL.

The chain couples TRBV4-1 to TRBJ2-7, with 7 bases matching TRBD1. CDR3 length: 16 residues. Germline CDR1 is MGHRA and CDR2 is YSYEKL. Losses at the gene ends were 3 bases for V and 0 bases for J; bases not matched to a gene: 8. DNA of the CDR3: TGCGCCAGCAGCCATCAAACCGGGACAGTCTCCTACGAGCAGTACTTC. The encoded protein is CASSHQTGTVSYEQYF.

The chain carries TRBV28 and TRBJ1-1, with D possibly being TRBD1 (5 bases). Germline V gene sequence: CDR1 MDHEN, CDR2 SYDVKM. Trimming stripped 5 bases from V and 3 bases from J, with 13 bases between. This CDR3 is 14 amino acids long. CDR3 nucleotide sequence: TGTGCCAGCAGTCCGGACACGGCGTACACTGAAGCTTTCTTT. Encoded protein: CASSPDTAYTEAFF.

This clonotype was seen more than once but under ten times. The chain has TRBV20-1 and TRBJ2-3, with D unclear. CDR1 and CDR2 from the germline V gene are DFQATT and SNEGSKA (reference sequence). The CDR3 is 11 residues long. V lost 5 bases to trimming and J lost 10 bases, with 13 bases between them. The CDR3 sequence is CSARASWAQYF. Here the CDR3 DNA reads TGCAGTGCTCGAGCCAGCTGGGCGCAGTATTTT.

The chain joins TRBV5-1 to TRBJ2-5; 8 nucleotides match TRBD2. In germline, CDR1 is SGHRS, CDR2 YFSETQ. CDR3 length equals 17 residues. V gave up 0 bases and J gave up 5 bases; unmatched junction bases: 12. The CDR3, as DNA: TGCGCCAGCAGCTTGGAAGCGGGGGCCGCGAGGTGGGAGACCCAGTACTTC. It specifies CASSLEAGAARWETQYF. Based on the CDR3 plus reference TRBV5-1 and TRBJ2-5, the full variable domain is KAGVTQTPRYLIKTRGQQVTLSCSPISGHRSVSWYQQTPGQGLQFLFEYFSETQRNKGNFPGRFSGRQFSNSRSEMNVSTLELGDSALYLCASSLEAGAARWETQYFGPGTRLLVL.

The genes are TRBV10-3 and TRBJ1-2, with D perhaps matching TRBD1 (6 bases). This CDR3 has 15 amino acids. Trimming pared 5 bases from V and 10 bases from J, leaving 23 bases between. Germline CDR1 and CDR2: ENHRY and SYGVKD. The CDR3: CAISPSGGSLEAYTF. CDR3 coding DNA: TGTGCCATCAGTCCCTCCGGGGGCTCATTGGAGGCCTACACCTTC.

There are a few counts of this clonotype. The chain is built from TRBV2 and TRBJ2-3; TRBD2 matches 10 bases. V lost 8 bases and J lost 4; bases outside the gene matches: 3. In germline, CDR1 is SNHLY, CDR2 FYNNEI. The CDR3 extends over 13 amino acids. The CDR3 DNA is TGTGCCAGCGTAGCGGGGGGAGCAGATACGCAGTATTTT. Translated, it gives CASVAGGADTQYF.

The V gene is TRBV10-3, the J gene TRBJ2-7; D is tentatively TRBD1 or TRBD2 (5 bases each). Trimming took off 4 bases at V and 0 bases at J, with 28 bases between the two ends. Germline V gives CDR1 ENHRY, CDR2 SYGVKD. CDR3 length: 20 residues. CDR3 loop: CAISGTLLRGPGSSSYEQYF. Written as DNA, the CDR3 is TGTGCCATCAGTGGGACCCTTCTACGGGGCCCAGGTTCGAGCTCCTACGAGCAGTACTTC.

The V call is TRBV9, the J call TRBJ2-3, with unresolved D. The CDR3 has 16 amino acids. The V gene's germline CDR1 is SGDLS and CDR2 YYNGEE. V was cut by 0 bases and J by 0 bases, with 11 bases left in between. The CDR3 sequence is CASSVVTNPSTDTQYF. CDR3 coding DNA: TGTGCCAGCAGCGTAGTGACAAACCCTAGCACAGATACGCAGTATTTT.

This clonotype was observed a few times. In DNA form, the CDR3 reads TGTGCCAGCAGTCCAAACAGGGCCGGCCAAGAGACCCAGTACTTC. Protein sequence: CASSPNRAGQETQYF. V usage is TRBV12-3 or TRBV12-4 and J usage is TRBJ2-5, with a tentative D call TRBD1 (6 bases). The CDR3 is 15 residues long. Trimming stripped 5 bases from V and 1 base from J, with 14 bases between.

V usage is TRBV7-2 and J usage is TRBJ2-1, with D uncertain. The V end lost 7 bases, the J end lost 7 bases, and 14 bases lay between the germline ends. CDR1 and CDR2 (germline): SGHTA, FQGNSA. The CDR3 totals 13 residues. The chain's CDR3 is CASISTLRNEQFF. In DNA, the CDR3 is TGTGCCAGCATCTCAACTTTACGGAATGAGCAGTTCTTC.

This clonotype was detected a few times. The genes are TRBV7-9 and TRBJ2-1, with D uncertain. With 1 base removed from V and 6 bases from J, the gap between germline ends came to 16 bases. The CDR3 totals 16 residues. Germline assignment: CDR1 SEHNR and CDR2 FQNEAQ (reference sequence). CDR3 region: CASSLVGPKGANEQFF. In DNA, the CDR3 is TGTGCCAGCAGCTTAGTCGGCCCCAAAGGAGCCAATGAGCAGTTCTTC.

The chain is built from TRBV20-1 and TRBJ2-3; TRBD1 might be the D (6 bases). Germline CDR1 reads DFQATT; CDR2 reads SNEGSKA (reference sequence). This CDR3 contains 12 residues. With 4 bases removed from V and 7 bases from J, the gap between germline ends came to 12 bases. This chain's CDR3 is CSATQGSHTQYF. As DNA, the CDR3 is TGCAGTGCTACTCAGGGGAGTCATACGCAGTATTTT.

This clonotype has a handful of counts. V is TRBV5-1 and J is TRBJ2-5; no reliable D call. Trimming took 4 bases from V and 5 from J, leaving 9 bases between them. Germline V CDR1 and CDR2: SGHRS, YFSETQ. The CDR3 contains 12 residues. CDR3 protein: CASSVLQETQYF. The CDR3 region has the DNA TGCGCCAGCAGCGTACTTCAGGAGACCCAGTACTTC.

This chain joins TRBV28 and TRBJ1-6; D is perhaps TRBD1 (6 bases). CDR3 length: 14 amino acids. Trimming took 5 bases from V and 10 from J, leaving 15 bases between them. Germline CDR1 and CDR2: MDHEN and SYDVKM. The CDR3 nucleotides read TGTGCCAGCAGTAAGGACAGACCGGTCTCACCCCTCCACTTT. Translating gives CASSKDRPVSPLHF.

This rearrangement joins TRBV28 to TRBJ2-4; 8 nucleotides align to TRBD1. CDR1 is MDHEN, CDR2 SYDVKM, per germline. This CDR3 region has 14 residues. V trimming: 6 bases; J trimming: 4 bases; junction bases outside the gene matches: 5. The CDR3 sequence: CASSPRDRKNIQYF. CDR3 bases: TGTGCCAGCAGCCCTCGGGACAGGAAAAACATTCAGTACTTC.

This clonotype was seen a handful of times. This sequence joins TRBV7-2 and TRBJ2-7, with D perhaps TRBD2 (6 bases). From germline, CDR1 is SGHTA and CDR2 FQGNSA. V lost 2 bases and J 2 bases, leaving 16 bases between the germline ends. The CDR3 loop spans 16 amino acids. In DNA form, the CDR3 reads TGTGCCAGCAGCTTATTACCACTAGCTAAAACCTACGAGCAGTACTTC. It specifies CASSLLPLAKTYEQYF.

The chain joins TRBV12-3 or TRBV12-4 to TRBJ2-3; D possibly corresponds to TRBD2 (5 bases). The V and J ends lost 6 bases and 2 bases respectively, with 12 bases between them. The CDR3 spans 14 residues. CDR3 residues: CASRFGESTDTQYF. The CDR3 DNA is TGTGCCAGCAGATTTGGGGAGTCCACAGATACGCAGTATTTT.

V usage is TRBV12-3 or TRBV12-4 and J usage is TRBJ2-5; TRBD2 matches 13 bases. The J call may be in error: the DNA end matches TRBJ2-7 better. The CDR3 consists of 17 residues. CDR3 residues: CASSLTGTSGTAFEQYF. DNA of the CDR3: TGTGCCAGCAGTTTGACCGGGACTAGCGGGACGGCCTTCGAGCAGTACTTC.

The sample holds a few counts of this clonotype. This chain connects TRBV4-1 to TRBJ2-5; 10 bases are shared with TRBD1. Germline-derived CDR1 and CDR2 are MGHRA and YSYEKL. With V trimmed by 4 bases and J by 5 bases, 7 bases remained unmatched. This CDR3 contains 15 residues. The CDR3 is CASSPGQGGLETQYF. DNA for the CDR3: TGCGCCAGCAGCCCCGGACAGGGGGGCTTGGAGACCCAGTACTTC.